These 12 T cell receptor beta chains share one sample of origin, sequenced in a study of cytomegalovirus exposure and HLA in healthy donors. It was with 60 Vbeta and 13 Jbeta primers that the PCR ran. TCRdb keeps only in-frame clones here, not all; method: immunoSEQ multiplex PCR. The sample lists approximately 160,000 clones, 75% to 80% seen once, with roughly 2.6% in the top ten. The sample was PBMCs. The receptors stem from a middle-aged woman in good health and CMV-seropositive.

The V and J genes are TRBV7-2 and TRBJ2-1, with TRBD2 as a possible D gene (6 bases). The CDR3 totals 15 residues. Germline values: CDR1 SGHTA, CDR2 FQGNSA. With 1 base removed from V and 8 bases from J, the gap between germline ends came to 15 bases. This CDR3 is CASSLVGGPMYEQFF. In nucleotides, the CDR3 is TGTGCCAGCAGCTTAGTAGGAGGGCCTATGTATGAGCAGTTCTTC.

The rearrangement joins TRBV28 to TRBJ1-1; perhaps TRBD1 as D (5 bases). V was pared by 7 bases and J by 0 bases, with 15 bases between. Germline V CDR1 and CDR2: MDHEN, SYDVKM. CDR3 size: 15 residues. The CDR3 DNA follows: TGTGCCAGCACCAACCAGGGACTCCTGAACACTGAAGCTTTCTTT. Translation: CASTNQGLLNTEAFF.

The chain has TRBV5-1 and TRBJ1-6, with TRBD1 matching over 9 bases. J was trimmed by 7 bases and V by 0 bases; bases with no gene match: 5. Germline lookup yields CDR1 SGHRS and CDR2 YFSETQ. The CDR3 covers 16 residues. In DNA, the CDR3 is TGCGCCAGCAGCTTGGGGACAGGGGTAGGCAATTCACCCCTCCACTTT. Translated: CASSLGTGVGNSPLHF.

The chain links TRBV6-6 to TRBJ1-1; TRBD1 is a possible D gene (5 bases). V dropped 11 bases and J dropped 1 base, with 14 bases sitting between them. This CDR3 contains 13 residues. Per germline, CDR1 MNHNY and CDR2 SVGAGI (reference sequence). The CDR3 region is CASLGRENTEAFF. The CDR3 DNA sequence: TGTGCCTCATTGGGCAGGGAGAACACTGAAGCTTTCTTT.

CDR3 in amino acids: CASSEMGTGAGNEQFF. The CDR3, as DNA: TGTGCCAGCAGTGAAATGGGGACAGGGGCGGGCAATGAGCAGTTCTTC. This chain links TRBV25-1 with TRBJ2-1, with 10 bases that match TRBD1. The CDR3 has 16 residues. From germline, CDR1 is MGHDK and CDR2 SYGVNS. J lost 6 bases, V lost 2 bases, and 7 bases had no gene match. The variable domain in full, completed from reference TRBV25-1 and TRBJ2-1, reads EADIYQTPRYLVIGTGKKITLECSQTMGHDKMYWYQQDPGMELHLIHYSYGVNSTEKGDLSSESTVSRIRTEHFPLTLESARPSHTSQYLCASSEMGTGAGNEQFFGPGTRLTVL.

This chain connects TRBV7-9 to TRBJ2-7, with 9 positions matching TRBD2. From germline, CDR1 is SEHNR and CDR2 FQNEAQ (reference sequence). J lost 2 bases, V lost 3 bases, and 2 bases had no gene match. The CDR3 has 14 amino acids. In nucleotides, the CDR3 is TGTGCCAGCAGCTTTGCTAGCGGGACCTACGAGCAGTACTTC. Its protein is CASSFASGTYEQYF.

The rearrangement joins TRBV2 to TRBJ2-5, with 8 bases identical to TRBD1. The CDR3 length is 14 residues. Germline assignment: CDR1 SNHLY and CDR2 FYNNEI. V was clipped by 4 bases and J by 7 bases; unmatched bases: 8. Here the CDR3 reads CASSAQGAEGTQYF. In nucleotides, the CDR3 is TGTGCCAGCAGTGCTCAGGGGGCCGAGGGGACCCAGTACTTC.

This chain joins TRBV7-2 and TRBJ2-5, with 7 nucleotides matching TRBD1. With V trimmed by 5 bases and J by 3 bases, 6 bases remained unmatched. This CDR3 contains 14 residues. The germline gives CDR1 SGHTA, CDR2 FQGNSA. This CDR3 is CASSRQGEKETQYF. DNA for the CDR3: TGTGCCAGCAGCCGACAGGGAGAGAAAGAGACCCAGTACTTC.

The chain's CDR3 is CASSFGPFGNEQFF. The CDR3 coding sequence is TGTGCCAGCAGTTTTGGGCCCTTCGGCAATGAGCAGTTCTTC. The chain couples TRBV27 to TRBJ2-1; D gene uncertain. V was shortened by 3 bases and J by 6 bases, with 12 bases between the two germline ends. Per the germline V gene, CDR1 is MNHEY and CDR2 is SMNVEV (reference sequence). CDR3 length: 14 amino acids.

The rearrangement joins TRBV29-1 to TRBJ1-2; TRBD1 matches at 8 bases. The CDR3 has 16 amino acids. Trimming took 5 bases from V and 6 from J; bases not matched to a gene: 17. Germline V gives CDR1 SQVTM, CDR2 ANQGSEA. The CDR3 is CSVSTLDRVNFDGYTF. Here the CDR3 DNA reads TGCAGCGTTTCCACATTGGACAGGGTGAACTTCGATGGCTACACCTTC.

The chain combines TRBV5-6 with TRBJ1-5, with D unresolved. Trimming left V 4 bases short and J 0 bases short, with 14 bases between. The CDR3 consists of 16 residues. Germline CDR1 SGHDT, CDR2 YYEEEE. DNA of the CDR3: TGTGCCAGCAGCGCCTATGGCGGGTATAGCAATCAGCCCCAGCATTTT. This encodes CASSAYGGYSNQPQHF.

This clone was picked up a small number of times. V usage is TRBV2 and J usage is TRBJ2-1; 7 bases map to TRBD2. With 4 bases clipped from V and 9 bases from J, the junction kept 12 bases outside the gene matches. Germline assignment: CDR1 SNHLY and CDR2 FYNNEI. This CDR3 has 15 amino acids. The CDR3 DNA follows: TGTGCCAGCAGTGCAAGGGAGGGACTTCACGGTGAGCAGTTCTTC. Translation gives CASSAREGLHGEQFF.